This TCR beta chain stems from a study of CD8 T cells in Susac syndrome. Note on this clonotype: Antigen specificity is unknown.

The CDR3 has 15 residues. V dropped 9 bases and J dropped 4 bases, with 18 bases sitting between them. Germline CDR1 reads KGHSH; CDR2 reads LQKENI. The RNA input was 0.5 to 1 ug, and it was reverse transcribed with random hexamers. Across 54 Vbeta and 13 Jbeta, TCR beta CDR3 was amplified with immunoSEQ multiplex PCR. TCRdb passed the immunoSEQ multiplex PCR reads through MiXCR, listing each CDR3 protein once. The sample lists 300,000 to 350,000 distinct CDR3 sequences, 92% seen once, with approximately 0.065% in the top ten. Study-wide findings and caveats: The authors acknowledged that their TCR sequencing and HLA analysis involved a relatively small number of individuals.

TEMRA cells were enriched by FACS, while CD8+ and CD4+ T cells were obtained through a negative isolation that was performed magnetically. The source material was CD4+ T cells from PBMCs. This receptor was obtained from a human donor with multiple sclerosis. This chain connects TRBV18 to TRBJ2-2; maybe TRBD2 (6 bases). CDR3 bases: TGTGCCAGTCAACGGAGGGGTGAAGGCACCGGGGAGCTGTTTTTT. Residues: CASQRRGEGTGELFF. The full variable domain, in which reference TRBV18 and TRBJ2-2 provide the parts outside the CDR3, is NAGVMQNPRHLVRRRGQEARLRCSPMKGHSHVYWYRQLPEEGLKFMVYLQKENIIDESGMPKERFSAEFPKEGPSILRIQQVVRGDSAAYFCASQRRGEGTGELFFGEGSRLTVL.